What follows are 24 T cell receptor beta chains derived from one specimen sequenced in a study of identical twins. TCRdb redid the calling of the 5' RACE reads with MiXCR, one entry per CDR3 protein. This table has about 520,000 distinct CDR3 sequences, under 25% appearing once. These data were also reused for a study on T cells expressing NK-cell markers.

The source material was CD4+ T cells sorted from blood. Every receptor here comes from a woman between 18 and 29 years old in good health.

V usage is TRBV6-1 and J usage is TRBJ2-7; 8 bases match TRBD1. With V trimmed by 2 bases and J by 3 bases, 3 bases remained unmatched. CDR3 length equals 14 residues. Germline CDR1 reads MNHNS; CDR2 reads SASEGT. This CDR3 reads CASSENRGVYEQYF. The CDR3, as DNA: TGTGCCAGCAGTGAAAACAGGGGGGTCTACGAGCAGTACTTC.

This clonotype was seen just once. The chain couples TRBV7-8 to TRBJ2-6; a possible D gene is TRBD2 (6 bases). The germline V and J ends were trimmed by 1 base and 1 base, with 14 bases remaining between them. This CDR3 has 18 residues. CDR1 and CDR2 from the germline V gene are SGHVS and FQNEAQ. The CDR3 spells CASSLDLAGTSGANVLTF. The CDR3 DNA reads TGTGCCAGCAGCTTAGACTTGGCGGGAACGTCTGGGGCCAACGTCCTGACTTTC. Complete variable domain (other parts from reference TRBV7-8 and TRBJ2-6): GAGVSQSPRYKVAKRGQDVALRCDPISGHVSLFWYQQALGQGPEFLTYFQNEAQLDKSGLPSDRFFAERPEGSVSTLKIQRTQQEDSAVYLCASSLDLAGTSGANVLTFGAGSRLTVL.

The J gene is TRBJ2-1, the V gene TRBV12-3 or TRBV12-4; TRBD1 or TRBD2 may be the D gene (6 bases each). V shed 3 bases and J shed 2 bases, with 11 bases lying between them. CDR3 length equals 15 residues. The DNA for the CDR3 is TGTGCCAGCAGTTTGTATAGGGGGGCCTACAATGAGCAGTTCTTC. Amino acids: CASSLYRGAYNEQFF.

Many counts were recorded for this clonotype. The rearrangement joins TRBV5-1 to TRBJ2-5, with 7 bases aligning to TRBD2. The trim removed 5 bases at V and 5 bases at J, leaving 0 bases unmatched. This CDR3 has 11 amino acids. The germline gives CDR1 SGHRS, CDR2 YFSETQ. CDR3 loop: CASRGGETQYF. The CDR3 nucleotides are TGCGCCAGCAGGGGAGGGGAGACCCAGTACTTC.

This clonotype was seen many times. The V gene is TRBV6-1, the J gene TRBJ2-1, with 14 bases lining up with TRBD2. The germline V gene has CDR1 MNHNS and CDR2 SASEGT. This CDR3 comprises 15 residues. J was trimmed by 9 bases and V by 5 bases; bases with no gene match: 6. This CDR3 is CASSPRLAGGGEQFF. CDR3 DNA: TGTGCCAGCAGTCCACGACTAGCGGGAGGGGGTGAGCAGTTCTTC.

The gene calls are TRBV24-1 and TRBJ2-5, with 8 bases lining up with TRBD2. The CDR3 length is 13 residues. CDR1 and CDR2 (germline): KGHDR, SFDVKD. Trimming cost V 6 bases and J 1 base; bases outside gene matches: 0. CDR3 region: CATSSGGQETQYF. CDR3 nucleotides: TGTGCCACCAGTAGCGGGGGCCAAGAGACCCAGTACTTC.

This clonotype has a count of ten or more. The chain joins TRBV5-1 to TRBJ2-7; D is possibly TRBD1 (5 bases). The germline V gene has CDR1 SGHRS and CDR2 YFSETQ. Trimming took 0 bases from V and 2 from J, leaving 12 bases between them. The CDR3 totals 15 residues. The CDR3 nucleotides read TGCGCCAGCAGCTTGGTCGACAGAGTTACCTACGAGCAGTACTTC. It translates to CASSLVDRVTYEQYF.

The V and J genes are TRBV10-2 and TRBJ2-2; D unresolved. The germline V gene has CDR1 WSHSY and CDR2 SAAADI. The CDR3 extends over 12 amino acids. Between the trimmed V and J ends, which lost 7 bases and 8 bases, there was a span of 11 bases. The CDR3 is CASTSREGELFF. CDR3 sequence (DNA): TGCGCCAGCACCTCAAGAGAGGGGGAGCTGTTTTTT.

This chain joins TRBV12-3 or TRBV12-4 and TRBJ2-5, with D possibly matching TRBD2 (7 bases). The CDR3 is 14 residues long. Trimming shortened V by 6 bases and J by 5 bases, and 16 bases separated the two germline ends. The CDR3 protein is CASRDRGGWETQYF. For the CDR3, the DNA is TGTGCCAGCAGGGATAGGGGGGGTTGGGAGACCCAGTACTTC.

This clonotype was found a few times. The chain joins TRBV20-1 to TRBJ2-7; D may be TRBD2 (6 bases). V lost 3 bases to trimming and J lost 2 bases, with 8 bases between them. The V gene's germline CDR1 is DFQATT and CDR2 SNEGSKA (reference sequence). The CDR3 has 12 residues. The DNA of the CDR3 is TGCAGTGCTAGCGGGAGTACCTACGAGCAGTACTTC. It is translated as CSASGSTYEQYF.

V is TRBV2 and J is TRBJ2-1; 10 nucleotides line up with TRBD1. The CDR3 loop spans 16 amino acids. The trim removed 4 bases at V and 12 bases at J, leaving 15 bases unmatched. The V gene's germline CDR1 is SNHLY and CDR2 FYNNEI. The CDR3 DNA reads as TGTGCCAGCAGTGCCCGACCGGGACAGGGGACAAGTGGGCAGTTCTTC. This codes for CASSARPGQGTSGQFF.

In this sample, this clonotype turned up many times. V usage is TRBV12-3 or TRBV12-4 and J usage is TRBJ1-1, with 11 bases identical to TRBD1. This CDR3 spans 14 amino acids. V was clipped by 6 bases and J by 5 bases; unmatched bases: 5. The CDR3 here is CASRRGQGGTEAFF. Here the CDR3 DNA reads TGTGCCAGCAGGAGGGGACAGGGGGGAACTGAAGCTTTCTTT.

J is TRBJ1-1 and V is TRBV3-1; D remains unclear. This CDR3 contains 12 residues. Between the trimmed V and J ends, which lost 0 bases and 11 bases, there was a span of 10 bases. CDR1 and CDR2 (germline): LGHDT, YNNKEL (reference sequence). The CDR3 here is CASSQDPGRAFF. The DNA of the CDR3 is TGTGCCAGCAGCCAAGATCCGGGGAGGGCTTTCTTT.

This clonotype was found many times. V and J are TRBV10-3 and TRBJ1-2, with D possibly TRBD1 on 5 matching bases. The germline V and J ends were trimmed by 0 bases and 9 bases, with 8 bases remaining between them. The CDR3 length is 12 residues. Germline CDR1 reads ENHRY; CDR2 reads SYGVKD. CDR3 sequence (DNA): TGTGCCATCAGTGAGTCGGGGCAACGCTACACCTTC. Protein: CAISESGQRYTF.

This clonotype was counted between two and nine times. The chain has TRBV20-1 and TRBJ2-5; D is possibly TRBD1 or TRBD2 (6 bases each). The germline V gene encodes CDR1 DFQATT and CDR2 SNEGSKA (reference sequence). This CDR3 is 13 amino acids long. Trimming took 5 bases from V and 9 from J, leaving 19 bases between them. The CDR3 DNA is TGCAGTGCTCGTGAAGGGGGGCCTTGGGCCCAGTACTTC. It yields the protein CSAREGGPWAQYF.

This chain joins TRBV11-3 and TRBJ1-2; no reliable D call. The CDR3 totals 14 residues. V dropped 5 bases and J dropped 1 base, with 11 bases sitting between them. CDR1 and CDR2 (germline): SGHNT, YENEEA. CDR3: CASSVSTLNYGYTF. The CDR3 region has the DNA TGTGCCAGCAGCGTTAGTACTCTTAACTATGGCTACACCTTC.

This clonotype occurred a few times. The chain has TRBV6-2 or TRBV6-3 and TRBJ1-4, with D unresolved. Trimming left V 6 bases short and J 8 bases short, with 10 bases between. Germline assignment: CDR1 MNHEY and CDR2 SVGEGT. This CDR3 comprises 12 residues. In DNA form, the CDR3 reads TGTGCCAGCAGACACGATACCGAAAAACTGTTTTTT. It yields the protein CASRHDTEKLFF.

The chain recombines TRBV7-2 with TRBJ2-7; no reliable D call. The V and J ends lost 0 bases and 5 bases respectively, with 11 bases between them. The CDR3 runs to 14 residues. CDR1 SGHTA and CDR2 FQGNSA come from the germline V gene. CDR3 bases: TGTGCCAGCAGCTTAGCACGGCTAGTCAACGAGCAGTACTTC. Translated, it gives CASSLARLVNEQYF.

The chain is built from TRBV4-1 and TRBJ2-5; D may be TRBD2 (6 bases). V lost 3 bases to trimming and J lost 9 bases, with 14 bases between them. CDR1 is MGHRA and CDR2 is YSYEKL in the germline V gene. The CDR3 runs to 13 residues. Here the CDR3 DNA reads TGCGCCAGCAGCCATCTCAGCGGGCCGGCCCAGTACTTC. Translation: CASSHLSGPAQYF.

The rearrangement joins TRBV12-3 or TRBV12-4 to TRBJ2-7; no reliable D call. The germline V and J ends were trimmed by 3 bases and 6 bases, with 6 bases remaining between them. The CDR3 consists of 11 residues. The CDR3 loop reads CASSFGREQYF. The CDR3 region has the DNA TGTGCCAGCAGTTTTGGGCGCGAGCAGTACTTC.

This rearrangement joins TRBV12-3 or TRBV12-4 to TRBJ2-7; 8 bases fit TRBD1. The CDR3 consists of 14 residues. After removal of 4 bases from V and 5 bases from J, the junction contained 7 bases not matched to a gene. The CDR3 DNA reads TGTGCCAGCAGTTGGGGACAGGCCGGTGACGAGCAGTACTTC. Amino acids: CASSWGQAGDEQYF.

The table lists this clonotype with a few counts. V is TRBV6-1 and J is TRBJ2-7; D tentatively fits TRBD1 or TRBD2 (5 bases each). V dropped 7 bases and J dropped 4 bases, with 17 bases sitting between them. Germline V gene lookup returns CDR1 MNHNS and CDR2 SASEGT. This CDR3 contains 14 residues. The CDR3 coding sequence is TGTGCCAGCATCAGACGGGACGGGGAGTACGAGCAGTACTTC. Its protein product is CASIRRDGEYEQYF.

V and J are TRBV9 and TRBJ2-3; D call uncertain. Germline V CDR1 and CDR2: SGDLS, YYNGEE. This CDR3 region has 14 residues. V dropped 0 bases and J dropped 2 bases, with 7 bases sitting between them. The CDR3 sequence: CASSVVAITDTQYF. CDR3 in DNA: TGTGCCAGCAGCGTAGTGGCGATCACAGATACGCAGTATTTT. The full variable domain, rest sourced from reference TRBV9 and TRBJ2-3, is DSGVTQTPKHLITATGQRVTLRCSPRSGDLSVYWYQQSLDQGLQFLIQYYNGEERAKGNILERFSAQQFPDLHSELNLSSLELGDSALYFCASSVVAITDTQYFGPGTRLTVL.

The table lists this clonotype with many counts. The chain carries TRBV5-1 and TRBJ1-2; possibly TRBD1 for D (5 bases). This CDR3 is 14 amino acids long. The ends were cut back, 2 bases at V and 2 bases at J, with 10 bases in the middle. Germline values: CDR1 SGHRS, CDR2 YFSETQ. CDR3 amino acids: CASSFLDTNYGYTF. CDR3 coding DNA: TGCGCCAGCAGCTTTTTGGACACGAACTATGGCTACACCTTC.